Sequencing of this T cell receptor (beta chain) was carried out in a study of blood T cell repertoires in COVID-19 (dated by TCRdb to between 2020 and 2021). Regarding the study in general: Samples covering the acute and convalescent phases of COVID-19 were provided by collaborators in the United States, Italy and Spain. The samples were drawn from two sources: the first 160 participants of the ongoing ImmuneRACE study, and 950 to 1,500 subjects contributed by 6 global collaborators. A freely available public database, intended as a resource for researchers studying the immune response to SARS-CoV-2, is where the repertoires were released. The material from the prospective study consisted of cDNA or gDNA derived from T cells, B-cell-depleted T cells, or PBMCs. Subjects who had been exposed to COVID-19, were actively infected with it, or had recovered from it provided the deeply sampled blood TCRbeta repertoires that made up the dataset. Sample metadata almost always included a de-identified subject ID, COVID-19 status, age in years and sex. Where HLA class I and class II types were available, the types were taken from metadata supplied by the sample provider, not from assay-based typing. What the research found in general, with its limitations: The amount of clinical and demographic metadata varied by source and participant and was provided uncurated.

In the prospective study, participants were roughly 18 to 95 years old, resided in 25 or so geographic areas of the United States, and were enrolled through a virtual design. In the prospective study, participants were assigned to cohorts based on the clinical history participants reported in a screening survey and a study questionnaire. For ImmuneRACE Cohort 3, a participant was defined as recovered based on two consecutive negative NP/OP PCR tests, clearance by a healthcare professional, or resolution of symptoms. Each participant in the prospective study had whole blood, serum and a nasopharyngeal or oropharyngeal swab collected by mobile phlebotomists. Prospective study participants could optionally give additional blood draws and questionnaires over an approximately two-month period. Before DNA extraction, blood samples from the prospective study were shipped at room temperature or frozen.

A note on this clone: Its antigen specificity is not known. Per-base quality was not reported, and no clone a single base away is much larger than it.

V loses 6 bases, J loses 8 bases, and the germline ends lie 13 bases apart. CDR1 and CDR2, looked up from the germline V gene (reference sequence), are DFQATT and SNEGSKA. From the cysteine through the phenylalanine, the CDR3 covers 11 amino acids. Just the 33-base CDR3 DNA is kept, in frame starting at base 1. The immunoSEQ Assay, a bias-controlled multiplex PCR, was used to amplify TCRbeta CDR3 regions from genomic DNA. Processing in the source paper ran as follows. The number of nucleated cells in each sample was estimated from the amplification of reference gene primers within the assay. Sequence reads were collapsed and filtered to measure the absolute abundance of every unique TCRbeta CDR3 rearrangement. For each sample, productive Simpson clonality was calculated as the square root of Simpson's diversity index over productive rearrangements. This immuneACCESS table, as held by TCRdb, lists in-frame sequences with V and J called but not all clones. Of the missing ones, under half trace to an unresolved V gene in checked studies; the others have no known cause. V, J and clone size are those of that table, while D and trimming were read from the DNA. The sample profile shows roughly 300,000 clones; approximately 84% of them were found once. Clones ranked in the top ten supply under 11% of the sample.

The sequence joins TRBV20-1 to TRBJ1-2; the D gene cannot be named for sure. The sample comprised PBMCs or T cells enriched from blood (not recorded which). This clonotype was sampled from a woman aged 18-35 years who had recovered from COVID-19. The CDR3 reads CSAKEGSGYTF. The bases are TGCAGTGCAAAAGAGGGTTCCGGCTACACCTTC.